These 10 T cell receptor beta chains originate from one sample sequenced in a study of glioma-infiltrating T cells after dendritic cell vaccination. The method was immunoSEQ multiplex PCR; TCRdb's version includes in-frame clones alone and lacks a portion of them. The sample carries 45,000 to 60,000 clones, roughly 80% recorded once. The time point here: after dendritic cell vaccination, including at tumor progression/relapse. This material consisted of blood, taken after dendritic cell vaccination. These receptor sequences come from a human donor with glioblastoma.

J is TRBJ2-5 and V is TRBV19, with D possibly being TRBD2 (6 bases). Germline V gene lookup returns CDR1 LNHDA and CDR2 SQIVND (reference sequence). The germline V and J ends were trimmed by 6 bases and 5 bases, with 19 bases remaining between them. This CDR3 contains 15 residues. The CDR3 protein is CASSPGLWFWETQYF. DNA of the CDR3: TGTGCCAGTAGCCCGGGACTGTGGTTCTGGGAGACCCAGTACTTC.

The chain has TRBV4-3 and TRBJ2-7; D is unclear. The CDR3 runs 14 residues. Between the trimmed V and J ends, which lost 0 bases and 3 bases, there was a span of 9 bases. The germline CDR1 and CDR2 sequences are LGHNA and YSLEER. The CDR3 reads CASSQDNRGYEQYF. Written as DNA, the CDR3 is TGCGCCAGCAGCCAAGATAATAGAGGCTACGAGCAGTACTTC.

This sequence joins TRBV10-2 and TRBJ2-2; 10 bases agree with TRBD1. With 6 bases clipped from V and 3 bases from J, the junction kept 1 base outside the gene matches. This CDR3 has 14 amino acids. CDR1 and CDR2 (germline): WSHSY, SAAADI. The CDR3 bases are TGCGCCAGCAGAGGGACAGGGGACACCGGGGAGCTGTTTTTT. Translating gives CASRGTGDTGELFF.

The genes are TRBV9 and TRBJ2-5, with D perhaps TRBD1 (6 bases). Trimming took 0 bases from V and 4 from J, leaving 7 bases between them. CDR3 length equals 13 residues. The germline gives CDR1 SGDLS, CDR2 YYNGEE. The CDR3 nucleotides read TGTGCCAGCAGCGTAGTACAGGGAGAGACCCAGTACTTC. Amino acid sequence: CASSVVQGETQYF.

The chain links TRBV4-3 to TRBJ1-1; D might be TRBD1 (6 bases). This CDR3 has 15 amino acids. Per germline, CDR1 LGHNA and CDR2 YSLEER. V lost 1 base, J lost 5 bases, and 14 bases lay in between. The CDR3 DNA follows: TGCGCCAGCAGCCAAGTTCAGGGGCGCCGGACTGAAGCTTTCTTT. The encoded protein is CASSQVQGRRTEAFF.

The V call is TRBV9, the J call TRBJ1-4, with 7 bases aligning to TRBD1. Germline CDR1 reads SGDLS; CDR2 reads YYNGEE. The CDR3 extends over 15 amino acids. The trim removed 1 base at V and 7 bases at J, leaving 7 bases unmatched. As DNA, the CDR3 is TGTGCCAGCAGCGTACTAGGACAGGAAGGTGAAAAACTGTTTTTT. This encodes CASSVLGQEGEKLFF.

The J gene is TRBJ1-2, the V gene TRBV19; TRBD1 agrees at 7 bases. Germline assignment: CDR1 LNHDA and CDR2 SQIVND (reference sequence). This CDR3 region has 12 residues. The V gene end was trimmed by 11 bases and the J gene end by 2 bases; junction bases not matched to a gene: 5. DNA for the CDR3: TGTGCCGCATTACAGGGGAACTATGGCTACACCTTC. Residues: CAALQGNYGYTF.

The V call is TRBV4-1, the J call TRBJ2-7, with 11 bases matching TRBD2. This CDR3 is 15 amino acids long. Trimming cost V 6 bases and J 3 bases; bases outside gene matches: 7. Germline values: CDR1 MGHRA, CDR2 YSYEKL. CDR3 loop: CASSELAGDFYEQYF. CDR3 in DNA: TGCGCCAGCAGTGAACTAGCGGGGGATTTCTACGAGCAGTACTTC.

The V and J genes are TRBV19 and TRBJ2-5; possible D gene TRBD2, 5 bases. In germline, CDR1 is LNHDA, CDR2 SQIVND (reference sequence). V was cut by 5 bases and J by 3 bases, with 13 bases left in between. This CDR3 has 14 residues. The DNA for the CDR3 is TGTGCCAGTAGTCCTAGACTACTCGAAGAGACCCAGTACTTC. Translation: CASSPRLLEETQYF. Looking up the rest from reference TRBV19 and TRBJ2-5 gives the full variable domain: DGGITQSPKYLFRKEGQNVTLSCEQNLNHDAMYWYRQDPGQGLRLIYYSQIVNDFQKGDIAEGYSVSREKKESFPLTVTSAQKNPTAFYLCASSPRLLEETQYFGPGTRLLVL.

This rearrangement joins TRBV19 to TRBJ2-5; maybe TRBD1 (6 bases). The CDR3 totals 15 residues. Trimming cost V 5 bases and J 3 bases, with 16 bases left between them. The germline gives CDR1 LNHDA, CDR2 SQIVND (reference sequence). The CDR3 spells CASSGDRSKEETQYF. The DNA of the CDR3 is TGTGCCAGTAGTGGAGACAGGTCTAAGGAAGAGACCCAGTACTTC.